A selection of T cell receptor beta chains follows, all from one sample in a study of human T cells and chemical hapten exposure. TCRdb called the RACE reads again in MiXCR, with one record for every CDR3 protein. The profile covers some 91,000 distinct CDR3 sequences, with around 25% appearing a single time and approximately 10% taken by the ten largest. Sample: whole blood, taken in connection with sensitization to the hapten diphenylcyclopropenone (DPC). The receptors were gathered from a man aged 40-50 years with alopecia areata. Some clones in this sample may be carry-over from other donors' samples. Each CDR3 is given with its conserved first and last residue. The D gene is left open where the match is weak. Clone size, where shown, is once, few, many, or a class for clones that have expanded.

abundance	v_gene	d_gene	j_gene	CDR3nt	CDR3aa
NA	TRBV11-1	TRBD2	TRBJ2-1	TGTGCCAGCAGCTTACGGCGGGAGGGCTACAATGAGCAGTTCTTC	CASSLRREGYNEQFF
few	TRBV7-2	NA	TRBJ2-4	TGTGCCAGCAGCGTGGGACACGGAGTAACCAAAAACATTCAGTACTTC	CASSVGHGVTKNIQYF
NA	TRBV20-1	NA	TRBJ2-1	TGCAGTGCCCAAAACCCGACAAGGGGCGACTACAATGAGCAGTTCTTC	CSAQNPTRGDYNEQFF
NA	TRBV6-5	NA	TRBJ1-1	TGTGCCAGCAGTTACGCTGAGGGGGTGGAAGCTTTCTTT	CASSYAEGVEAFF
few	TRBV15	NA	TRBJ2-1	TGTGCCACCAGCAGAGACCGGGGCGAGCAGTTCTTC	CATSRDRGEQFF
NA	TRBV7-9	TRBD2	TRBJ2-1	TGTGCCAGCAGCTTCGGGGGGTTCCCTAGCTCCTACAATGAGCAGTTCTTC	CASSFGGFPSSYNEQFF
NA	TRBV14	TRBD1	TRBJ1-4	TGTGCCAGCAGCCGGAATCGGGCAGGGGGAAGTGAAAAACTGTTTTTT	CASSRNRAGGSEKLFF
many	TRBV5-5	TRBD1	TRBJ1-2	TGTGCCAGCAGCTTACAGGGGATCGGTGGCTACACCTTC	CASSLQGIGGYTF
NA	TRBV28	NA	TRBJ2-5	TGTGCCAGCAGACCCCGCGGTAGCGGCAAAGAGACCCAGTACTTC	CASRPRGSGKETQYF
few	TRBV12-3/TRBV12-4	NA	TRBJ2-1	TGTGCCAGCACCGACCGGGGGCTTGAGCAGTTCTTC	CASTDRGLEQFF